Following are 26 T cell receptor beta chains from one sample sequenced in a study of tumour-infiltrating T cells in Burkitt lymphoma (dated by TCRdb to the early 2020s). The library was prepared using the immunoSEQ multiplex PCR assay. In its TCRdb copy, this immuneACCESS table keeps in-frame sequences only and misses some clones. Where compared with another copy, unresolved V genes explain less than half of these, and the others have no known cause. This sample gives a few thousand clones in total; approximately 14% of them show up just once. The ten largest clonotypes hold about 3.3% of the sample. Sequencing was carried out using tumor tissue. The receptors shown here come from a human donor with Burkitt lymphoma.

This clone turned up a few times. The V and J genes are TRBV7-9 and TRBJ2-7; 8 bases match TRBD1. The germline CDR1 and CDR2 sequences are SEHNR and FQNEAQ (reference sequence). The ends lost 5 bases at V and 3 bases at J; junction bases unmatched: 6. The CDR3 is made up of 14 amino acids. The CDR3 DNA reads as TGTGCCAGCAGCCATCGACAGGGGATCTACGAGCAGTACTTC. It is translated as CASSHRQGIYEQYF.

The rearrangement uses TRBV6-5 and TRBJ2-3; maybe TRBD1 (6 bases). V shed 5 bases and J shed 0 bases, with 12 bases lying between them. The germline V gene encodes CDR1 MNHEY and CDR2 SVGAGI. This CDR3 is 15 amino acids long. DNA of the CDR3: TGTGCCAGCAGTAGGGTACAGGGCAGCACAGATACGCAGTATTTT. Protein sequence: CASSRVQGSTDTQYF.

In its sample, this clone was seen a few times. V gene TRBV28 combines with J gene TRBJ2-7, with D possibly matching TRBD2 (5 bases). Between the trimmed V and J ends, which lost 6 bases and 2 bases, there was a span of 14 bases. CDR1 is MDHEN and CDR2 is SYDVKM in the germline V gene. The CDR3 sequence is 14 residues long. CDR3 loop: CASSGGSEPYEQYF. The CDR3 bases are TGTGCCAGCAGCGGAGGTTCAGAGCCCTACGAGCAGTACTTC.

This clone has a handful of counts. The J gene is TRBJ1-5, the V gene TRBV28, with D hard to call. The ends were cut back, 5 bases at V and 4 bases at J, with 18 bases in the middle. There are 16 residues in the CDR3. Germline V CDR1 and CDR2: MDHEN, SYDVKM. The chain's CDR3 is CASSLSVAIRNQPQHF. DNA of the CDR3: TGTGCCAGCAGTCTCTCCGTGGCCATCAGGAATCAGCCCCAGCATTTT.

The chain employs TRBV7-2 and TRBJ1-6, with D perhaps matching TRBD1 (6 bases). The CDR3 spans 16 residues. The germline V gene has CDR1 SGHTA and CDR2 FQGNSA. V was clipped by 0 bases and J by 7 bases, with 13 bases between them. The CDR3: CASSLAPQGSNSPLHF. In nucleotides, the CDR3 is TGTGCCAGCAGCTTAGCGCCCCAGGGGAGCAATTCACCCCTCCACTTT.

In this sample, this clone turned up a few times. The chain has TRBV7-6 and TRBJ1-2, with D unclear. V was trimmed by 2 bases and J by 6 bases, leaving 10 bases between them. The CDR3 covers 13 residues. Looked up from germline, CDR1 is SGHVS and CDR2 is FNYEAQ. The CDR3 is CASSLPSVDGYTF. As DNA, the CDR3 is TGTGCCAGCAGCTTACCATCGGTAGATGGCTACACCTTC.

Only a few counts were recorded for this clone. The chain carries TRBV2 and TRBJ1-4; tentative D call: TRBD1 (5 bases). Trimming removed 8 bases at V and 3 bases at J, with 13 bases between. The CDR3 is 14 amino acids. Germline V CDR1 and CDR2: SNHLY, FYNNEI. The CDR3 here is CASRRWGANEKLFF. The CDR3 DNA follows: TGTGCCAGCCGTCGATGGGGGGCTAATGAAAAACTGTTTTTT.

This clone was picked up a small number of times. This rearrangement joins TRBV12-5 to TRBJ2-1, with TRBD2 identical over 9 bases. V gave up 1 base and J gave up 8 bases; unmatched junction bases: 6. The CDR3 has 15 residues. The V gene's germline CDR1 is LGHNT and CDR2 FRNRAP. The CDR3 region is CASGLATSGFYEQFF. The CDR3 DNA reads TGTGCTAGTGGTTTGGCAACTAGCGGGTTCTATGAGCAGTTCTTC.

The V call is TRBV5-6, the J call TRBJ2-7; 11 bases line up with TRBD2. Germline assignment: CDR1 SGHDT and CDR2 YYEEEE. The CDR3 has 17 amino acids. Trimming at V came to 4 bases and at J to 6 bases, leaving 15 bases not matched to a gene. The CDR3 loop reads CASSMGITSGRMSEQYF. The CDR3 bases are TGTGCCAGCAGCATGGGGATAACTAGCGGGAGAATGAGCGAGCAGTACTTC.

V gene TRBV7-2 combines with J gene TRBJ1-1; no clear D. Germline V lookup: CDR1 SGHTA, CDR2 FQGNSA. The CDR3 sequence is 13 residues long. The ends were cut back, 7 bases at V and 5 bases at J, with 14 bases in the middle. CDR3 sequence reads: CASTATVGTEAFF. The CDR3 coding sequence is TGTGCCAGCACCGCGACGGTTGGAACTGAAGCTTTCTTT.

J is TRBJ1-1 and V is TRBV5-4; maybe TRBD1 (6 bases). This CDR3 has 13 amino acids. V was cut by 2 bases and J by 4 bases, with 9 bases left in between. Germline V gene sequence: CDR1 SGHNT, CDR2 YYREEE (reference sequence). Here the CDR3 reads CASSFRGSTEAFF. As DNA, the CDR3 is TGTGCCAGCAGCTTCAGGGGTAGCACTGAAGCTTTCTTT.

This clone occurred a few times. The V gene is TRBV5-1, the J gene TRBJ1-5; 9 bases are shared with TRBD1. Germline-derived CDR1 and CDR2 are SGHRS and YFSETQ. With V trimmed by 1 base and J by 1 base, 0 bases remained unmatched. The CDR3 has 15 amino acids. The DNA of the CDR3 is TGCGCCAGCAGCTTGACAGGGGGCAGCAATCAGCCCCAGCATTTT. Its translation: CASSLTGGSNQPQHF.

A few counts support this clone. This chain uses TRBV2 with TRBJ2-3; the D call may be TRBD1 or TRBD2 (6 bases each). V gave up 6 bases and J gave up 0 bases, with 13 bases separating them. CDR1 and CDR2 (germline): SNHLY, FYNNEI. The CDR3 is 15 residues long. CDR3 in amino acids: CASRRGDASTDTQYF. The CDR3 coding sequence is TGTGCCAGCAGAAGGGGGGACGCTAGCACAGATACGCAGTATTTT.

This clone has only a few counts. J is TRBJ2-5 and V is TRBV5-5, with a possible D match to TRBD2 (6 bases). V was trimmed by 2 bases and J by 3 bases, leaving 8 bases between them. CDR3 length equals 13 residues. CDR1 SGHKS and CDR2 YYEKEE come from the germline V gene (reference sequence). The CDR3 is CASSFAGKETQYF. The CDR3 DNA reads as TGTGCCAGCAGCTTCGCGGGGAAAGAGACCCAGTACTTC.

The chain employs TRBV6-1 and TRBJ1-2; 11 bases map to TRBD1. The CDR3 has 18 amino acids. Unmatched junction bases numbered 9, after V lost 1 base and J lost 2 bases. CDR1 is MNHNS and CDR2 is SASEGT in the germline V gene. The CDR3 DNA sequence: TGTGCCAGCAGTGAAGGGCGGACAGGGGGCCGAGGGAACTATGGCTACACCTTC. Translating gives CASSEGRTGGRGNYGYTF.

This clone was seen a handful of times. The chain carries TRBV6-4 and TRBJ1-2, with D unresolved. The V end lost 4 bases, the J end lost 4 bases, and 16 bases lay between the germline ends. Germline V lookup: CDR1 MRHNA, CDR2 SNTAGT. This CDR3 is built from 15 residues. CDR3 residues: CASSAQHGKTYGYTF. DNA of the CDR3: TGTGCCAGCAGTGCCCAACACGGAAAGACCTATGGCTACACCTTC.

As concerns this clone: Within the sample, other DNA sequences also encode this same CDR3. J is TRBJ1-5 and V is TRBV30; perhaps TRBD1 as D (6 bases). Germline CDR1 and CDR2: GTSNPN and SVGIG (reference sequence). The V gene lost 0 bases and the J gene lost 2 bases, with 11 bases spanning the gap. CDR3 length equals 15 residues. The CDR3 protein is CAWSVGRGGNQPQHF. The CDR3 nucleotides read TGTGCCTGGAGTGTTGGCAGGGGTGGCAATCAGCCCCAGCATTTT. The whole variable domain, remainder taken from reference TRBV30 and TRBJ1-5, is SQTIHQWPATLVQPVGSPLSLECTVEGTSNPNLYWYRQAAGRGLQLLFYSVGIGQISSEVPQNLSASRPQDRQFILSSKKLLLSDSGFYLCAWSVGRGGNQPQHFGDGTRLSIL.

This clone was seen more than once but under ten times. CDR3 coding DNA: TGCGCCAGCAGCCGGGGACAGGACAGCACAGATACGCAGTATTTT. Translating gives CASSRGQDSTDTQYF. The chain carries TRBV5-1 and TRBJ2-3; 8 bases align to TRBD1. Germline CDR1 SGHRS, CDR2 YFSETQ. This CDR3 is built from 15 residues. Trimming took 4 bases from V and 0 from J; bases not matched to a gene: 4.

This clone turned up a few times. J is TRBJ2-1 and V is TRBV5-5; maybe TRBD1 (6 bases). Germline V gives CDR1 SGHKS, CDR2 YYEKEE (reference sequence). The CDR3 runs 15 residues. V was clipped by 4 bases and J by 0 bases, with 11 bases between them. The CDR3 is CASSAQGSSYNEQFF. The CDR3 DNA is TGTGCCAGCAGCGCCCAGGGGAGCTCCTACAATGAGCAGTTCTTC.

A few counts support this clone. The rearrangement joins TRBV27 to TRBJ2-4; TRBD2 aligns across 9 bases. Trimming removed 2 bases from V and 1 base from J; junction bases left unmatched: 12. This CDR3 spans 19 amino acids. The germline CDR1 and CDR2 sequences are MNHEY and SMNVEV (reference sequence). The CDR3 nucleotides read TGTGCCAGCAGTTTAGGGCTAGCGGGACCCTCCGGGGCCAAAAACATTCAGTACTTC. Amino acid sequence: CASSLGLAGPSGAKNIQYF.

This clone was picked up a small number of times. This CDR3 is also generated by other DNA sequences in the sample. This sequence joins TRBV29-1 and TRBJ2-1; D not certain. The V and J ends lost 5 bases and 4 bases respectively, with 9 bases between them. The CDR3 totals 12 residues. Germline assignment: CDR1 SQVTM and CDR2 ANQGSEA. The CDR3 nucleotides read TGCAGCGTTCCGGATGGGTACAATGAGCAGTTCTTC. Translating gives CSVPDGYNEQFF.

This clone was observed a few times. The rearrangement links TRBV6-5 to TRBJ1-2; 7 bases line up with TRBD1. V dropped 5 bases and J dropped 2; count of bases not matched to a gene: 5. Germline assignment: CDR1 MNHEY and CDR2 SVGAGI. The length of the CDR3 is 14 residues. CDR3 nucleotide sequence: TGTGCCAGCAGTAGGACAGGAGGAAACTATGGCTACACCTTC. The encoded protein is CASSRTGGNYGYTF.

In this sample, this clone turned up a few times. As DNA, the CDR3 is TGTGCCAGCAGCCCTGGTTGGACAGGGACGTCCTACGAGCAGTACTTC. Protein product: CASSPGWTGTSYEQYF. V and J are TRBV7-2 and TRBJ2-7; 8 bases line up with TRBD1. Trimming removed 5 bases from V and 1 base from J; junction bases left unmatched: 10. CDR3 length: 16 amino acids. CDR1 and CDR2 (germline): SGHTA, FQGNSA. Looking up the rest from reference TRBV7-2 and TRBJ2-7 gives the full variable domain: GAGVSQSPSNKVTEKGKDVELRCDPISGHTALYWYRQSLGQGLEFLIYFQGNSAPDKSGLPSDRFSAERTGGSVSTLTIQRTQQEDSAVYLCASSPGWTGTSYEQYFGPGTRLTVT.

J is TRBJ2-2 and V is TRBV25-1; D remains unclear. Germline CDR1 is MGHDK and CDR2 is SYGVNS. Trimming pared 6 bases from V and 7 bases from J, leaving 9 bases between. The CDR3 totals 12 residues. This CDR3 reads CASRAQHGELFF. Written as DNA, the CDR3 is TGTGCCAGCAGAGCCCAACACGGGGAGCTGTTTTTT.

This clone was counted between two and nine times. The chain joins TRBV28 to TRBJ1-2, with a tentative D call TRBD1 (5 bases). Germline V CDR1 and CDR2: MDHEN, SYDVKM. This CDR3 is built from 14 residues. With 11 bases removed from V and 3 bases from J, the gap between germline ends came to 19 bases. The CDR3 coding sequence is TGTGCCGGATCTACTCCGGGACGGCACTATGGCTACACCTTC. It codes for CAGSTPGRHYGYTF.

This clone was observed a few times. V is TRBV5-1 and J is TRBJ2-3, with D possibly TRBD1 on 5 matching bases. V lost 1 base, J lost 4 bases, and 10 bases lay in between. The CDR3 consists of 14 residues. Germline V gene lookup returns CDR1 SGHRS and CDR2 YFSETQ. CDR3 DNA sequence: TGCGCCAGCAGCTTGACAGGTACCCCAGATACGCAGTATTTT. It encodes CASSLTGTPDTQYF.